The sequence of this T cell receptor beta chain was determined in a study of blood T cells in healthy people across ages. As for the study in general: Researchers report that template switching captured about one barcoded beta molecule per two T cells.

A second 7 to 11 cycle PCR used barcoded and J-beta primers. No fewer than 3 million CDR3-containing paired-end reads came from each sample. From the 5' RACE reads, TCRdb called clonotypes with MiXCR, one entry per CDR3 protein. There are 650,000 to 800,000 distinct CDR3 sequences in the sample; under 65% occur only once, and less than 15% lies in the top ten. This CDR3 is built from 13 residues. The V end lost 1 base, the J end lost 6 bases, and 11 bases lay between the germline ends. From germline, CDR1 is SGHRS and CDR2 YFSETQ. The gene calls are TRBV5-1 and TRBJ2-7; D may be TRBD2 (5 bases). Material for sequencing was blood. The clonotype was recovered from a woman older than 75 in good health. CDR3 amino acids: CASSLSGRGEQYF. In DNA form, the CDR3 reads TGCGCCAGCAGCTTGAGTGGTCGGGGCGAGCAGTACTTC.